Listed below are T cell receptor beta chains from one sample, sequenced in a study of cytomegalovirus exposure and HLA in healthy donors. TCRdb's table, derived via immunoSEQ multiplex PCR, lists solely in-frame clones and lacks some. The data contain about 140,000 clones, about 91% of them singletons. Input material: PBMCs. These receptors all stem from a man between 18 and 29 years old in good health and CMV-seropositive. The CDR3 runs from the conserved cysteine through the conserved F or W. The order of the fields is D gene, J gene, clone size, V gene, CDR3 DNA, CDR3 protein. A D gene is named only where the DNA matches it firmly. Size tells how often a clone was seen (once, few, many) or the class of an expanded clone, and some rows leave it out.

d_gene: TRBD2
j_gene: TRBJ2-1
abundance: -
v_gene: TRBV6-1
CDR3nt: TGTGCCAGCAGTGTAACTAGCGGGGCATACAATGAGCAGTTCTTC
CDR3aa: CASSVTSGAYNEQFF

d_gene: -
j_gene: TRBJ2-3
abundance: -
v_gene: TRBV28
CDR3nt: TGTGCCAGCAGTCCCCCCCTCAGGGCGCAGTATTTT
CDR3aa: CASSPPLRAQYF

d_gene: -
j_gene: TRBJ2-2
abundance: -
v_gene: TRBV6-6
CDR3nt: TGTGCCAGCAGATCCCCTCAACAGGGACACGGGGAGCTGTTTTTT
CDR3aa: CASRSPQQGHGELFF

d_gene: -
j_gene: TRBJ1-1
abundance: -
v_gene: TRBV6-1
CDR3nt: TGTGCCAGCAGTGAAGAGGGGCGTTGGGATACTGAAGCTTTCTTT
CDR3aa: CASSEEGRWDTEAFF

d_gene: -
j_gene: TRBJ1-3
abundance: -
v_gene: TRBV7-9
CDR3nt: TGTGCCAGCAGATTTGGCGGGGGGTCTGAGAACACCATATATTTT
CDR3aa: CASRFGGGSENTIYF

d_gene: -
j_gene: TRBJ1-6
abundance: few
v_gene: TRBV11-3
CDR3nt: TGTGCCAGCAGCTTAGATGGCAGGGTTGGATCACCCCTCCACTTT
CDR3aa: CASSLDGRVGSPLHF

d_gene: TRBD1
j_gene: TRBJ1-3
abundance: -
v_gene: TRBV27
CDR3nt: TGTGCCAGCAGTTTGACAGGGGCCGGAAACACCATATATTTT
CDR3aa: CASSLTGAGNTIYF

d_gene: TRBD1
j_gene: TRBJ1-1
abundance: -
v_gene: TRBV2
CDR3nt: TGTGCCAGCAGTTCACAGGGGGCTTCCTCAGGGGCTGAAGCTTTCTTT
CDR3aa: CASSSQGASSGAEAFF

d_gene: -
j_gene: TRBJ1-5
abundance: -
v_gene: TRBV28
CDR3nt: TGTGCCAGCAGTTTTTCCGACACCGGGAGAGAGCCCCAGCATTTT
CDR3aa: CASSFSDTGREPQHF

d_gene: TRBD1
j_gene: TRBJ2-3
abundance: -
v_gene: TRBV7-9
CDR3nt: TGTGCCAGCAGCTTAGTGCCCGGTCAGGGGGCGGATACGCAGTATTTT
CDR3aa: CASSLVPGQGADTQYF

d_gene: -
j_gene: TRBJ2-7
abundance: -
v_gene: TRBV27
CDR3nt: TGTGCCAGCAGTCTTAGCGGAGCCTACGAGCAGTACTTC
CDR3aa: CASSLSGAYEQYF

d_gene: -
j_gene: TRBJ2-7
abundance: -
v_gene: TRBV6-5
CDR3nt: TGTGCCAGCTCCACCGGGAATCACTACGAGCAGTACTTC
CDR3aa: CASSTGNHYEQYF

d_gene: TRBD1
j_gene: TRBJ2-5
abundance: -
v_gene: TRBV5-4
CDR3nt: TGTGCCAGCAGCTTCCTTAAAGGACAGGGGGCTGTAGAGACCCAGTACTTC
CDR3aa: CASSFLKGQGAVETQYF

d_gene: -
j_gene: TRBJ2-7
abundance: -
v_gene: TRBV5-6
CDR3nt: TGTGCCAGCAGCTTAACGGGACATCCCTACGAGCAGTACTTC
CDR3aa: CASSLTGHPYEQYF

d_gene: -
j_gene: TRBJ2-1
abundance: -
v_gene: TRBV11-3
CDR3nt: TGTGCCAGCAGCTTAGACCCACTAGTCAGCGGGCAGTTCTTC
CDR3aa: CASSLDPLVSGQFF

d_gene: -
j_gene: TRBJ1-1
abundance: -
v_gene: TRBV30
CDR3nt: TGTGCCTGGAGTGGCTTTTCGGGGTTTACTGAAGCTTTCTTT
CDR3aa: CAWSGFSGFTEAFF

d_gene: TRBD1
j_gene: TRBJ1-5
abundance: -
v_gene: TRBV6-1
CDR3nt: TGTGCCAGCAGTGAGGGACAGCTCAATCAGCCCCAGCATTTT
CDR3aa: CASSEGQLNQPQHF

d_gene: TRBD1
j_gene: TRBJ1-2
abundance: -
v_gene: TRBV13
CDR3nt: TGTGCCAGCAGCTTTCGGACAGGGGGCAACTATGGCTACACCTTC
CDR3aa: CASSFRTGGNYGYTF

d_gene: TRBD1
j_gene: TRBJ1-4
abundance: -
v_gene: TRBV30
CDR3nt: TGTGCCTTACTCCGGGACAGTAAACTGTTTTTT
CDR3aa: CALLRDSKLFF

d_gene: TRBD2
j_gene: TRBJ2-1
abundance: -
v_gene: TRBV19
CDR3nt: TGTGCCAGTAGTCCCCTAGCGGGGGCTTACAATGAGCAGTTCTTC
CDR3aa: CASSPLAGAYNEQFF

d_gene: -
j_gene: TRBJ2-5
abundance: -
v_gene: TRBV18
CDR3nt: TGTGCCAGCTCACCTTACAGCCAAGAGACCCAGTACTTC
CDR3aa: CASSPYSQETQYF

d_gene: TRBD1
j_gene: TRBJ2-2
abundance: -
v_gene: TRBV19
CDR3nt: TGTGCCAGTAATCGGCGACAGGGGGACACCGGGGAGCTGTTTTTT
CDR3aa: CASNRRQGDTGELFF

d_gene: -
j_gene: TRBJ2-5
abundance: -
v_gene: TRBV15
CDR3nt: TGTGCCACCAGCAGCGCTCCCGGTGAGACCCAGTACTTC
CDR3aa: CATSSAPGETQYF

d_gene: -
j_gene: TRBJ1-1
abundance: -
v_gene: TRBV7-2
CDR3nt: TGTGCCAGCAGCTTAACTAGCTCGAACACTGAAGCTTTCTTT
CDR3aa: CASSLTSSNTEAFF

d_gene: TRBD1
j_gene: TRBJ1-2
abundance: -
v_gene: TRBV5-1
CDR3nt: TGCGCCAGCAGCTGGGGGGACAGGCTAGGCTACACCTTC
CDR3aa: CASSWGDRLGYTF

d_gene: -
j_gene: TRBJ1-3
abundance: few
v_gene: TRBV10-3
CDR3nt: TGTGCCATCACCGGGTCTGGAAACACCATATATTTT
CDR3aa: CAITGSGNTIYF

d_gene: -
j_gene: TRBJ1-2
abundance: -
v_gene: TRBV7-9
CDR3nt: TGTGCCAGCAGCTTATCAGGGGAATCTAACTATGGCTACACCTTC
CDR3aa: CASSLSGESNYGYTF

d_gene: TRBD1
j_gene: TRBJ2-2
abundance: -
v_gene: TRBV2
CDR3nt: TGTGCCAGCACCACTCAGGGGACAGGGGGCACCGGGGAGCTGTTTTTT
CDR3aa: CASTTQGTGGTGELFF

d_gene: TRBD1
j_gene: TRBJ1-1
abundance: -
v_gene: TRBV11-2
CDR3nt: TGTGCCAGCAGCTTATTGGCAGGGGGCACTGAAGCTTTCTTT
CDR3aa: CASSLLAGGTEAFF

d_gene: TRBD2
j_gene: TRBJ2-3
abundance: -
v_gene: TRBV7-9
CDR3nt: TGTGCCAGCAGCTCCCGAAAAGGACTAGCGGTTCAGGATACGCAGTATTTT
CDR3aa: CASSSRKGLAVQDTQYF

d_gene: TRBD1
j_gene: TRBJ2-1
abundance: -
v_gene: TRBV2
CDR3nt: TGTGCCAGCATCAAGGGACAGGGCAATGAGGGGCAGTTCTTC
CDR3aa: CASIKGQGNEGQFF

d_gene: TRBD1
j_gene: TRBJ2-5
abundance: -
v_gene: TRBV5-1
CDR3nt: TGCGCCAGCAGCCTGAGACAGGGTGAGACCCAGTACTTC
CDR3aa: CASSLRQGETQYF

d_gene: -
j_gene: TRBJ2-5
abundance: -
v_gene: TRBV9
CDR3nt: TGTGCCAGCAGCGTAGATGGGGGGACAGCACCTGAGACCCAGTACTTC
CDR3aa: CASSVDGGTAPETQYF

d_gene: TRBD1
j_gene: TRBJ1-2
abundance: -
v_gene: TRBV4-1
CDR3nt: TGCGCCAGCAGCCAACCCTTACAGGGGGTGAGGGGCTACACCTTC
CDR3aa: CASSQPLQGVRGYTF

d_gene: -
j_gene: TRBJ2-7
abundance: few
v_gene: TRBV7-9
CDR3nt: TGTGCCAGCAGCTTAGTTGTTATATGGGGCGAGAACGACGAGCAGTACTTC
CDR3aa: CASSLVVIWGENDEQYF

d_gene: TRBD1
j_gene: TRBJ2-2
abundance: -
v_gene: TRBV14
CDR3nt: TGTGCCAGCAGCCAATACCGGGGGACAGGGTTTTCCGGGGAGCTGTTTTTT
CDR3aa: CASSQYRGTGFSGELFF

d_gene: TRBD2
j_gene: TRBJ2-1
abundance: -
v_gene: TRBV4-1
CDR3nt: TGCGCCAGCAGTCCGTTACGACTAGCGGGCTTCAATGAGCAGTTCTTC
CDR3aa: CASSPLRLAGFNEQFF

d_gene: TRBD1
j_gene: TRBJ1-5
abundance: -
v_gene: TRBV9
CDR3nt: TGTGCCAGCAGCCCCGGGACAGGGGCTCAGCCCCAGCATTTT
CDR3aa: CASSPGTGAQPQHF

d_gene: -
j_gene: TRBJ2-7
abundance: -
v_gene: TRBV6-5
CDR3nt: TGTGCCAGCGGGGCACGTCTTGGAGAGCAGTACTTC
CDR3aa: CASGARLGEQYF

d_gene: TRBD1
j_gene: TRBJ2-7
abundance: -
v_gene: TRBV6-5
CDR3nt: TGTGCCAGGTCACCTCGTCCGGACAGGGTCCACGAGCAGTACTTC
CDR3aa: CARSPRPDRVHEQYF

d_gene: TRBD1
j_gene: TRBJ2-2
abundance: -
v_gene: TRBV19
CDR3nt: TGTGCCAGTAGTTTCCGGGACAGGGGTACCGGGGAGCTGTTTTTT
CDR3aa: CASSFRDRGTGELFF

d_gene: TRBD1
j_gene: TRBJ1-3
abundance: once
v_gene: TRBV28
CDR3nt: TGTGCCAGCAGGGACAGGGGAAGAAACACCATATATTTT
CDR3aa: CASRDRGRNTIYF

d_gene: -
j_gene: TRBJ1-5
abundance: -
v_gene: TRBV7-8
CDR3nt: TGTGCCAGCACCTTAGACAGAAATCAGCCCCAGCATTTT
CDR3aa: CASTLDRNQPQHF

d_gene: -
j_gene: TRBJ1-4
abundance: -
v_gene: TRBV4-1
CDR3nt: TGCGCCAGCAGCCAAGGGTGGCAGGTCGAAAAACTGTTTTTT
CDR3aa: CASSQGWQVEKLFF

d_gene: -
j_gene: TRBJ1-2
abundance: -
v_gene: TRBV30
CDR3nt: TGTGCCTGGGGACTGAACTATGGCTACACCTTC
CDR3aa: CAWGLNYGYTF

d_gene: -
j_gene: TRBJ2-1
abundance: -
v_gene: TRBV11-3
CDR3nt: TGTGCCAGCAGCTATAATTATAATGAGCAGTTCTTC
CDR3aa: CASSYNYNEQFF